The subject of this entry is one TCR beta chain. Its specificity is not known. The data belong to a study of CXCR3-negative and CXCR3-positive naive CD8 T cells. Whole-study results and caveats: Naive subsets were similarly diverse, while memory CD8+ repertoires were much less diverse. The TRBV-TRBJ usage of naive CXCR3-negative and CXCR3-positive cells was similar, but that of memory cells differed. The majority of assays used fresh PBMCs, and CXCR3 expression partially decreased after cryopreservation. For CXCR3-positive naive cells, TRB CDR3s were more hydrophobic than those of CXCR3-negative naive cells.

There are 20 residues in the CDR3. Preparation of TRB cDNA libraries relied on 5' RACE carrying UMI labels. Using the 5' RACE reads, TCRdb records one entry per CDR3 protein without DNA. This table holds 150,000 to 170,000 distinct CDR3 sequences. Every CD8+ T cell subset underwent triplicate sorting at about 300,000 cells apiece. This receptor was obtained from a human donor in good health. Some clones in this sample may be carry-over from other donors' samples. The chain couples TRBV12-3 or TRBV12-4 to TRBJ1-3. Sequenced material: naive CXCR3+ CD8+ T cells from blood. Subset here: CD45RO-CCR7+CD27+CD95- naive CD8+ T cells expressing CXCR3 (TNR3+). CDR3: CASSLEGYLEDGDSGNTIYF.